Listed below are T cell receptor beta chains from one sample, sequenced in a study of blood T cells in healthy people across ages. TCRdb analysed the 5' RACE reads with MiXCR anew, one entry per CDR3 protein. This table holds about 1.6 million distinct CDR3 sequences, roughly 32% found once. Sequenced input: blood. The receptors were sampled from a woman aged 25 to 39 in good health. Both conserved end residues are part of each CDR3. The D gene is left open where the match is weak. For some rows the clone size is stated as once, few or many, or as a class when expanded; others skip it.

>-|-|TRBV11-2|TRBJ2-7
CASSSPRGKSGYEQYF
TGTGCCAGCAGCTCGCCGAGGGGGAAATCAGGCTACGAGCAGTACTTC
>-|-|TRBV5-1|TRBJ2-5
CASRQQRSSGQETQYF
TGCGCCAGCAGACAACAGCGGAGTAGCGGTCAAGAGACCCAGTACTTC
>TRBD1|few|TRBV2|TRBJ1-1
CATRDRVTEAFF
TGTGCCACCCGAGACAGGGTAACTGAAGCTTTCTTT
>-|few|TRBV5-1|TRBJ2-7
CASSFSGQNYEQYF
TGCGCCAGCAGCTTTTCCGGACAGAACTACGAGCAGTACTTC
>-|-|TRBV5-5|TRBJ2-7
CASSASIEQYF
TGTGCCAGCAGCGCCTCAATCGAGCAGTACTTC
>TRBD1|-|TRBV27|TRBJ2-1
CASSLLGTGSEGVYEQFF
TGTGCCAGCAGTTTATTAGGGACAGGGAGTGAAGGGGTGTATGAGCAGTTCTTC
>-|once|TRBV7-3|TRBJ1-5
CASSLTPDSNQPQHF
TGTGCCAGCAGCTTAACCCCAGATAGCAATCAGCCCCAGCATTTT
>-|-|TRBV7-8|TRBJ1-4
CASTPEGRNNEKLFF
TGTGCCAGCACTCCGGAGGGCAGAAACAATGAAAAACTGTTTTTT
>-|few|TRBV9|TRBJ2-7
CASSVAERTSEQYF
TGTGCCAGCAGCGTAGCTGAGCGAACGAGCGAGCAGTACTTC
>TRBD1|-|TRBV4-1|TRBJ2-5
CTSSLSGGETQYF
TGCACCAGCAGCCTCTCAGGGGGAGAGACCCAGTACTTC
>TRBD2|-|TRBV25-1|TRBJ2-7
CASTGGRAYEQYF
TGTGCCAGCACGGGCGGGAGGGCCTACGAGCAGTACTTC
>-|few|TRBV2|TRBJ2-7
CASAPGHLSYEQYF
TGTGCCAGCGCCCCGGGACATCTCTCCTACGAGCAGTACTTC
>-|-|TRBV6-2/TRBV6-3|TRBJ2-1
CASSPLGTNEQFF
TGTGCCAGCAGCCCGCTAGGAACCAATGAGCAGTTCTTC
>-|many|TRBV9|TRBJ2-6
CASSFSYSGANVLTF
TGTGCCAGCAGCTTCAGTTACTCTGGGGCCAACGTCCTGACTTTC
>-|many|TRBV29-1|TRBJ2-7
CSVRTSYEQYF
TGCAGCGTCCGGACCTCCTACGAGCAGTACTTC
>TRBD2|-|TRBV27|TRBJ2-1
CASNTYGTRNEQFF
TGTGCCAGCAATACTTACGGGACTAGAAACGAGCAGTTCTTC
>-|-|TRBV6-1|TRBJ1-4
CASSEAGPGGEKLFF
TGTGCCAGCAGTGAAGCTGGCCCCGGAGGAGAAAAACTGTTTTTT
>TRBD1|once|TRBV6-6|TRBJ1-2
CAGSPRDRVSGYTF
TGTGCCGGCAGTCCTCGGGACAGGGTTTCCGGCTACACCTTC
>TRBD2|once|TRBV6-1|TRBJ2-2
CATIRLAGNTGELFF
TGTGCCACCATAAGACTAGCAGGGAACACCGGGGAGCTGTTTTTT
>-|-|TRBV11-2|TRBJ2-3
CASSLKGDLSTDTQYF
TGTGCCAGCAGCTTGAAGGGGGACCTTAGCACAGATACGCAGTATTTT
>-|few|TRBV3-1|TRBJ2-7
CASSQVRGLAVHPHYEQYF
TGTGCCAGCAGCCAAGTCCGGGGGCTAGCGGTCCACCCACACTACGAGCAGTACTTC
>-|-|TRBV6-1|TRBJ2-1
CASKKVSYNEQFF
TGTGCCAGCAAGAAGGTTTCTTACAATGAGCAGTTCTTC
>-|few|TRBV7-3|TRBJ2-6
CASSSPRGTSSGANVLTF
TGTGCCAGCAGCTCCCCTCGGGGGACCAGCTCTGGGGCCAACGTCCTGACTTTC
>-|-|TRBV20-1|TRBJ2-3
CSARSPGSTSSTDTQYF
TGCAGTGCTAGGAGCCCCGGGTCGACCTCTAGCACAGATACGCAGTATTTT
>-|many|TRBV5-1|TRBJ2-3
CASSLEWGPTDTQYF
TGCGCCAGCAGCTTGGAATGGGGGCCAACAGATACGCAGTATTTT
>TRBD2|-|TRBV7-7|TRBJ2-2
CASSFRLAGGPGELFF
TGTGCCAGCAGCTTCAGACTAGCGGGAGGGCCCGGGGAGCTGTTTTTT
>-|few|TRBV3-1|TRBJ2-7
CASSNGVSTREQYF
TGTGCCAGCAGCAATGGGGTCTCAACGCGCGAGCAGTACTTC
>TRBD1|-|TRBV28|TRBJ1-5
CASSLFWTGGRNQPQHF
TGTGCTAGCAGTTTATTCTGGACAGGGGGACGTAATCAGCCCCAGCATTTT
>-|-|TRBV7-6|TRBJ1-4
CASSLDGFKGEKLFF
TGTGCCAGCAGCTTAGACGGATTTAAGGGCGAAAAACTGTTTTTT
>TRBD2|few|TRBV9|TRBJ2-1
CASSADGGGNEQFF
TGTGCCAGCAGCGCCGATGGCGGGGGGAATGAGCAGTTCTTC
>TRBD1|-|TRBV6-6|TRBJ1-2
CASSYSLGQGGYTF
TGTGCCAGCAGTTACTCCCTCGGACAGGGGGGCTACACCTTC
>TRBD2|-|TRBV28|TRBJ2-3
CASTPGLAGVSTDTQYF
TGTGCCAGCACCCCGGGACTAGCGGGAGTTAGCACAGATACGCAGTATTTT
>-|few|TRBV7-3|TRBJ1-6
CASSPGRGPRMEWRSPLHF
TGTGCCAGCAGCCCCGGGCGGGGGCCCCGCATGGAGTGGAGATCACCCCTCCACTTT
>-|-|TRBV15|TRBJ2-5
CATSRAGVGGETQYF
TGTGCCACCAGCAGAGCCGGGGTCGGTGGAGAGACCCAGTACTTC
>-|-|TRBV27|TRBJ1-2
CASSISGSHGYTF
TGTGCCAGCAGTATTTCAGGCTCCCATGGCTACACCTTC
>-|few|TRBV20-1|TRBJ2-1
CSASSLDVVHEQFF
TGCAGTGCTAGTTCCCTGGACGTGGTGCATGAGCAGTTCTTC
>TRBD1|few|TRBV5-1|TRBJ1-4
CASSPQPGQGEKLFF
TGCGCCAGCAGCCCTCAACCGGGACAGGGTGAAAAACTGTTTTTT
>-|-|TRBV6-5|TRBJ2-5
CASGLPGQTQETQYF
TGTGCCAGCGGATTACCGGGACAAACTCAAGAGACCCAGTACTTC
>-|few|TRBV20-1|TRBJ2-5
CSAIKDSQETQYF
TGCAGTGCTATAAAGGACAGCCAAGAGACCCAGTACTTC
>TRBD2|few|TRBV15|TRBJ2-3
CATSRAPSGDQDTQYF
TGTGCCACCAGCAGAGCGCCTAGCGGGGATCAGGATACGCAGTATTTT
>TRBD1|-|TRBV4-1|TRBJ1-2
CASSQDSRDRIGGYTF
TGCGCCAGCAGCCAAGATAGCCGGGACAGAATTGGTGGCTACACCTTC
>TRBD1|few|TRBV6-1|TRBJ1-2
CASSRETGDYGYTF
TGTGCCAGCAGTCGCGAAACAGGGGACTATGGCTACACCTTC
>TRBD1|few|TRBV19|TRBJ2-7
CASRDKDRGHEQYF
TGTGCCAGTCGCGATAAGGACAGGGGCCACGAGCAGTACTTC
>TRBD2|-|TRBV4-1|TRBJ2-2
CASSRTAPTSGGHGELFF
TGCGCCAGCAGCCGAACTGCGCCAACTAGCGGGGGGCACGGGGAGCTGTTTTTT
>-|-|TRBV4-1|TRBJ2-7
CASSQDSRPGSSYEQYF
TGCGCCAGCAGCCAAGATAGTAGGCCAGGCAGCTCCTACGAGCAGTACTTC
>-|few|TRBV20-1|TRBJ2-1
CSARVSSGGSYNEQFF
TGCAGTGCTAGAGTGAGTAGCGGAGGCTCCTACAATGAGCAGTTCTTC
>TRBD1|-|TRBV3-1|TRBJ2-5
CASSQDSAGGGFQETQYF
TGTGCCAGCAGCCAAGATTCAGCAGGGGGCGGATTCCAAGAGACCCAGTACTTC
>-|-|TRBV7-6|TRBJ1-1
CASSLSLKTEAFF
TGTGCCAGCAGCCTTTCCTTGAAGACTGAAGCTTTCTTT
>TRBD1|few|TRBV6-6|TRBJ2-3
CASSYGLGQASTDTQYF
TGTGCCAGCAGTTACGGCCTGGGACAGGCGAGCACAGATACGCAGTATTTT
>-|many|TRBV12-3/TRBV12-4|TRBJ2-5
CASSQRWETQYF
TGTGCCAGCAGTCAACGGTGGGAGACCCAGTACTTC
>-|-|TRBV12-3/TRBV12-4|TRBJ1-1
CASREGQLNTEAFF
TGTGCCAGCCGTGAAGGACAGCTGAACACTGAAGCTTTCTTT
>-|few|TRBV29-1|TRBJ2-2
CSVEGVRNTGELFF
TGCAGCGTTGAGGGTGTCCGAAACACCGGGGAGCTGTTTTTT
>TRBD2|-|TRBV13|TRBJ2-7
CASSLGLPSGASYEQYF
TGTGCCAGCAGCTTAGGCCTCCCTAGCGGGGCTTCCTACGAGCAGTACTTC
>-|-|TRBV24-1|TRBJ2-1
CATSVRGEVEQFF
TGTGCCACCAGTGTACGGGGAGAGGTTGAGCAGTTCTTC
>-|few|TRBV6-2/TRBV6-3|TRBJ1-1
CASRAREGWGKTEAFF
TGTGCCAGCAGAGCCCGCGAAGGCTGGGGGAAAACTGAAGCTTTCTTT
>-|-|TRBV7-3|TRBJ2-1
CANSLNAASSYNEQFF
TGTGCCAACAGCTTAAATGCTGCGAGCTCCTACAATGAGCAGTTCTTC
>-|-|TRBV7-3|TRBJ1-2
CASSRTKLDGYTF
TGTGCCAGCAGCCGGACCAAGTTGGATGGCTACACCTTC
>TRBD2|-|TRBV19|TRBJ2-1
CASSIKLGLAYNEQFF
TGTGCCAGTAGTATCAAGTTGGGACTAGCCTACAATGAGCAGTTCTTC
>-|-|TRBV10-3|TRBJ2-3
CAAGRELTDTQYF
TGTGCCGCCGGACGGGAGCTCACAGATACGCAGTATTTT